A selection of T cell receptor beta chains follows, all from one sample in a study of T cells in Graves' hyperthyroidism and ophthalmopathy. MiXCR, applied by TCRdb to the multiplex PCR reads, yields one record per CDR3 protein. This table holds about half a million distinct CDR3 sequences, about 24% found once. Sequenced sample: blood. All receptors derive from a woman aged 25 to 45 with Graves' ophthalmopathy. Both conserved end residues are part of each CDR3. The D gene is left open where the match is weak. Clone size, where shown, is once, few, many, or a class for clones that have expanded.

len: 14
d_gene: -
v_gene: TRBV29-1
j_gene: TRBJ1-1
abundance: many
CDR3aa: CSVRDRDLNTEAFF
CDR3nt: TGCAGCGTTCGGGACCGCGACCTGAACACTGAAGCTTTCTTT

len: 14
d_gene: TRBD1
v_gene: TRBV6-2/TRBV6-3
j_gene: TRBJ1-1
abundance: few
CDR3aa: CASRGQGWNTEAFF
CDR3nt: TGTGCCAGCAGAGGACAGGGATGGAACACTGAAGCTTTCTTT

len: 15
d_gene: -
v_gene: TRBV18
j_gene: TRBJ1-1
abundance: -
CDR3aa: CASTPSGEGYIEAFF
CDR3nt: TGTGCCAGCACCCCATCAGGGGAGGGGTACATTGAAGCTTTCTTT

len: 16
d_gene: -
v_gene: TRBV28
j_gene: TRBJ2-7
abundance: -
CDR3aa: CASSSPEGTQFYEQYF
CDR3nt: TGTGCCAGCAGTTCACCCGAGGGTACTCAATTCTACGAGCAGTACTTC

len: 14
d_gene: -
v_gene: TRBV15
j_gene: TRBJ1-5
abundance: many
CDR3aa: CATRRGRSNQPQHF
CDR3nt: TGTGCCACCCGCAGGGGCAGGAGCAATCAGCCCCAGCATTTT

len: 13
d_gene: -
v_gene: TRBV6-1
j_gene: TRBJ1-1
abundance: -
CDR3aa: CASGLVQNTEAFF
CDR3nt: TGTGCCAGCGGGTTGGTGCAGAACACTGAAGCTTTCTTT

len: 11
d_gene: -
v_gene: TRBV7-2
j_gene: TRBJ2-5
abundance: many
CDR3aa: CASTEQETQYF
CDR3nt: TGTGCCAGCACGGAGCAAGAGACCCAGTACTTC

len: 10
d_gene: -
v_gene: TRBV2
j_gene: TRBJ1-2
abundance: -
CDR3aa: CASGRDGYTF
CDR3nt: TGTGCCAGCGGACGAGATGGCTACACCTTC

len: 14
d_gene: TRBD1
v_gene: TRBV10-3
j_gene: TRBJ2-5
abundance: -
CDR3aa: CAISGTGSGETQYF
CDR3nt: TGTGCCATCAGTGGGACAGGGAGTGGAGAGACCCAGTACTTC

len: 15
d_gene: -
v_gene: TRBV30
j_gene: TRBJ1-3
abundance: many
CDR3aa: CAWSGLGFTGNTIYF
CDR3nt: TGTGCCTGGAGTGGTTTAGGGTTCACTGGAAACACCATATATTTT

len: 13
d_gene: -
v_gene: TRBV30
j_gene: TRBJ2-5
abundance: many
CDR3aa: CAWSRGGAETQYF
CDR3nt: TGTGCCTGGAGTAGGGGGGGCGCGGAGACCCAGTACTTC

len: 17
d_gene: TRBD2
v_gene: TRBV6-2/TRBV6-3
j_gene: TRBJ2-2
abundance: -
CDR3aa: CASRASGSLTTTGELFF
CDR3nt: TGTGCCAGCAGGGCTAGCGGGAGTTTGACGACCACCGGGGAGCTGTTTTTT

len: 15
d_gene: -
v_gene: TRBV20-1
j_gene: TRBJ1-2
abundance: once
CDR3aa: CSARTSSGKKHGYTF
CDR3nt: TGCAGTGCTAGGACCTCCTCCGGGAAGAAACATGGCTACACCTTC

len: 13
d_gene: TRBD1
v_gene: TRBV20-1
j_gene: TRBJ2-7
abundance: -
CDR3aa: CSAYRDRAYEQYF
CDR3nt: TGCAGTGCTTACCGGGACAGGGCCTACGAGCAGTACTTC

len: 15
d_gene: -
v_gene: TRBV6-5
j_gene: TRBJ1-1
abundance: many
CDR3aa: CASSFTGTANTEAFF
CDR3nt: TGTGCCAGCAGTTTCACCGGGACGGCGAACACTGAAGCTTTCTTT

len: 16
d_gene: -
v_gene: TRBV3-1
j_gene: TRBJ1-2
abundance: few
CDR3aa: CASSQGSGTRNYGYTF
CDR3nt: TGTGCCAGCAGCCAAGGGTCCGGGACACGGAACTATGGCTACACCTTC

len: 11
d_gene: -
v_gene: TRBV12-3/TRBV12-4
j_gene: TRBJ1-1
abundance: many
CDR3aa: CASTNTYEAFF
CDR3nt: TGTGCCAGCACCAATACCTACGAAGCTTTCTTT

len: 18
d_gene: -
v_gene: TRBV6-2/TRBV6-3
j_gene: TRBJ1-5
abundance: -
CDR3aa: CASKSIDTQFYSNQPQHF
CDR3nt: TGTGCCAGCAAATCTATAGACACACAATTCTATAGCAATCAGCCCCAGCATTTT

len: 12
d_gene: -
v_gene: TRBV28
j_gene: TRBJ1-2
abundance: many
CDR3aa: CASHSGSSGYTF
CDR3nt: TGTGCCAGCCACTCCGGGTCCTCTGGCTACACCTTC

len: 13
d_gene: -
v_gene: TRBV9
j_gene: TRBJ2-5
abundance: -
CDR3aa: CASSVGDSQTQYF
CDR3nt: TGTGCCAGCAGCGTAGGAGACAGCCAGACCCAGTACTTC

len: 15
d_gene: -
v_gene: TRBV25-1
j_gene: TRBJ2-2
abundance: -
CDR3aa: CASSVPGLHTGELFF
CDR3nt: TGTGCCAGCAGTGTACCGGGACTTCACACCGGGGAGCTGTTTTTT

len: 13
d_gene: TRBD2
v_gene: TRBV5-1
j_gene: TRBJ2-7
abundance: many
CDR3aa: CASRRSGGVEQYF
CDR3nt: TGCGCCAGCAGGCGGAGCGGGGGAGTCGAGCAGTACTTC

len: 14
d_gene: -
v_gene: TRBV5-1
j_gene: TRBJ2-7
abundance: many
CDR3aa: CASSLGQNLYEQYF
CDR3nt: TGCGCCAGCAGCTTGGGACAGAACCTCTACGAGCAGTACTTC

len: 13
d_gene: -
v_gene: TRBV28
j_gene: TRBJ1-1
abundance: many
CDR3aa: CASLPRPNTEAFF
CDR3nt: TGTGCCAGCCTCCCCCGGCCAAACACTGAAGCTTTCTTT

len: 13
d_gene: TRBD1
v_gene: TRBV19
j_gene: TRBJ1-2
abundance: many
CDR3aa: CASSLGQGWGYTF
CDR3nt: TGTGCCAGTAGCCTCGGACAGGGCTGGGGCTACACCTTC

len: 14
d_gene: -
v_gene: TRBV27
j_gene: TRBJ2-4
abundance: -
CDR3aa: CASRIIPGEDIQYF
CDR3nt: TGTGCCAGCCGCATAATTCCAGGGGAGGACATTCAGTACTTC

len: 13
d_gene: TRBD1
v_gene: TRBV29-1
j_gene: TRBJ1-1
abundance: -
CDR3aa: CSVPTGGGTEAFF
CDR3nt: TGCAGCGTTCCGACAGGGGGCGGAACTGAAGCTTTCTTT

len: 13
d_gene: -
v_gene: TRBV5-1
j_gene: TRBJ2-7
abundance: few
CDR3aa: CASSLDKFYEQYF
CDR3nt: TGCGCCAGCAGCCTGGACAAATTCTACGAGCAGTACTTC

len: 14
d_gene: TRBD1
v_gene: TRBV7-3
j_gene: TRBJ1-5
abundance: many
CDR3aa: CASSFGRGNQPQHF
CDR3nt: TGTGCCAGCAGCTTTGGCAGGGGGAATCAGCCCCAGCATTTT

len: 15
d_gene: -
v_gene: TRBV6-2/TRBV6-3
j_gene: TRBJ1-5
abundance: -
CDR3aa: CASSYAGTGNQPQHF
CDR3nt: TGTGCCAGCAGTTACGCGGGGACGGGCAATCAGCCCCAGCATTTT

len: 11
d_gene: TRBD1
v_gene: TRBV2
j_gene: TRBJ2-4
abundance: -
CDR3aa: CASRGGSIQYF
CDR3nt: TGTGCCAGCAGAGGGGGCAGCATTCAGTACTTC

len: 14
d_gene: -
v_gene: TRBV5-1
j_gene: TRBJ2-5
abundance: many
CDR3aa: CASSYRDTQETQYF
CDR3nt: TGCGCCAGCAGCTACCGGGACACACAAGAGACCCAGTACTTC

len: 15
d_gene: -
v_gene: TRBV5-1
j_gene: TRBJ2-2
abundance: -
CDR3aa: CASRRPGVATGELFF
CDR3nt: TGCGCCAGCAGGCGCCCCGGGGTGGCCACCGGGGAGCTGTTTTTT

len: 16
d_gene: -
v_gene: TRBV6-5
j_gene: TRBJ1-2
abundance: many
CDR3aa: CASSYAHTPLNYGYTF
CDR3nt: TGTGCCAGCAGTTACGCTCATACTCCACTGAACTATGGCTACACCTTC

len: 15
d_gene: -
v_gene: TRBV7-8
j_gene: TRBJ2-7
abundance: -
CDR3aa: CASSLYTGLAYEQYF
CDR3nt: TGTGCCAGCAGCTTATATACAGGGCTCGCCTACGAGCAGTACTTC

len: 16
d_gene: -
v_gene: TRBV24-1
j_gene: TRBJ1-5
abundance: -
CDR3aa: CATSDADGDSNQPQHF
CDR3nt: TGTGCCACCAGTGATGCTGACGGGGATAGCAATCAGCCCCAGCATTTT

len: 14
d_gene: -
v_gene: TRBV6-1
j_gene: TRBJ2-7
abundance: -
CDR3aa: CASTGTSHAYEQYF
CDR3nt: TGTGCCAGCACCGGGACATCCCACGCCTACGAGCAGTACTTC

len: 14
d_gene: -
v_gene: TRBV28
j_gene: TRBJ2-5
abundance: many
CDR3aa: CASTGGPSQETQYF
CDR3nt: TGTGCCAGCACCGGAGGGCCTAGCCAAGAGACCCAGTACTTC

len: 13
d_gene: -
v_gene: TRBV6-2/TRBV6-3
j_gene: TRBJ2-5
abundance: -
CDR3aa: CASTKGWGETQYF
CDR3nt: TGTGCCAGCACCAAGGGCTGGGGAGAGACCCAGTACTTC

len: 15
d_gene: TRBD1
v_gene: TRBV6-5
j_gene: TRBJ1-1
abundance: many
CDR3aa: CASSSSGQGNTEAFF
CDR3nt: TGTGCCAGCAGTTCCTCGGGACAGGGCAACACTGAAGCTTTCTTT

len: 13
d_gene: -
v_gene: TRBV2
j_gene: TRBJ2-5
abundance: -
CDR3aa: CASSSGVWETQYF
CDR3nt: TGTGCCAGCTCATCGGGGGTCTGGGAGACCCAGTACTTC

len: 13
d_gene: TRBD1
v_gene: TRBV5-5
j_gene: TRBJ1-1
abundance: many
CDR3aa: CASSFPQGTEAFF
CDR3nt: TGTGCCAGCAGCTTTCCACAGGGGACTGAAGCTTTCTTT

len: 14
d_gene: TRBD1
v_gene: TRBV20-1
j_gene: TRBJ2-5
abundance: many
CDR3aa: CSAVMGQGEETQYF
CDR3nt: TGCAGTGCCGTTATGGGACAGGGGGAAGAGACCCAGTACTTC

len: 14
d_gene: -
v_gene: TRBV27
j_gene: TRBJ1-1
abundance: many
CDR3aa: CASSLTTGFTEAFF
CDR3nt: TGTGCCAGCAGTTTGACCACAGGGTTCACTGAAGCTTTCTTT

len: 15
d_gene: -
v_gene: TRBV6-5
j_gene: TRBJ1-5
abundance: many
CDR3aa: CASSRGAPIEQPQHF
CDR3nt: TGTGCCAGCAGTAGAGGGGCGCCGATAGAACAGCCCCAGCATTTT

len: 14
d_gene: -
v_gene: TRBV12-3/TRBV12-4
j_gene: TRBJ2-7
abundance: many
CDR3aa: CASRSDKQGNEQYF
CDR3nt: TGTGCCAGCAGGTCTGACAAGCAGGGGAACGAGCAGTACTTC

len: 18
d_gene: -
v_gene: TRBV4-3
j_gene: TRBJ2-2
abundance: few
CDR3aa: CASSLGGRRREDSGELFF
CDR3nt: TGCGCCAGCAGCCTCGGCGGACGACGCAGGGAAGATTCCGGGGAGCTGTTTTTT

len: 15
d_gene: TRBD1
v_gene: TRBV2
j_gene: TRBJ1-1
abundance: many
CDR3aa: CASSVYTGEDTEVFF
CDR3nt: TGTGCCAGCAGTGTATATACAGGGGAAGACACTGAAGTTTTCTTT

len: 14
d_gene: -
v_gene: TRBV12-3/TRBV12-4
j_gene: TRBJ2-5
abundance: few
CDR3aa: CASSFSVQLPTQYF
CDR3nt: TGTGCCAGCAGTTTTTCAGTACAGTTGCCTACCCAGTACTTC

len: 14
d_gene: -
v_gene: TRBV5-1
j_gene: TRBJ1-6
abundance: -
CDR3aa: CASSLTGGESPLHF
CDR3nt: TGCGCCAGCAGCTTAACCGGGGGGGAGTCACCCCTCCACTTT

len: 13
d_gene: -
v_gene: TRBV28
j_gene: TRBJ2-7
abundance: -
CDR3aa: CASSLLSAAEQYF
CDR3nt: TGTGCCAGCAGTTTATTGAGTGCTGCGGAGCAGTACTTC

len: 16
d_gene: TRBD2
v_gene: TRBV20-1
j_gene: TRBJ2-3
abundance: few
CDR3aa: CSANGRAGDTTDTQYF
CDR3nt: TGCAGTGCCAATGGAAGAGCGGGAGACACCACAGATACGCAGTATTTT

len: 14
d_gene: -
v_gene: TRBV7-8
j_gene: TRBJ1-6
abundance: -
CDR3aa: CASSRDGFNSPLHF
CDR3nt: TGTGCCAGCAGCAGGGATGGATTTAATTCACCCCTCCACTTT

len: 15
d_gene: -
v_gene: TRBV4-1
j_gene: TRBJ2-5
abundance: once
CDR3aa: CASSQAGLTTETQYF
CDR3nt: TGCGCCAGCAGCCAGGCAGGCCTTACGACGGAGACCCAGTACTTC

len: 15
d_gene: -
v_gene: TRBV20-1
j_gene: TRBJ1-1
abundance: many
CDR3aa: CSARDLGGQNTEAFF
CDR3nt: TGCAGTGCTAGAGATCTCGGGGGGCAGAACACTGAAGCTTTCTTT

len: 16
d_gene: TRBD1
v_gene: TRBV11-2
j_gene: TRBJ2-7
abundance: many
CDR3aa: CASSLDRDSPSYEQYF
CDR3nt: TGTGCCAGCAGCTTAGATCGGGACAGTCCTTCCTACGAGCAGTACTTC

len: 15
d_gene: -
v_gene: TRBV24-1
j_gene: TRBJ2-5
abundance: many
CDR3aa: CATSDPTENQETQYF
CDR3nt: TGTGCCACCAGTGATCCTACAGAGAACCAAGAGACCCAGTACTTC

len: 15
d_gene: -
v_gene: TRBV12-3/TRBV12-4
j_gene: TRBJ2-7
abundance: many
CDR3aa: CASSLAGGRSAEQYF
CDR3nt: TGTGCCAGCAGTTTAGCGGGGGGGCGCTCTGCCGAGCAGTACTTC

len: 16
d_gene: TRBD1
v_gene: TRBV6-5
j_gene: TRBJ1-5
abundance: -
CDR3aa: CASSYSAGGLVQPQHF
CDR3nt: TGTGCCAGCAGTTACTCGGCAGGGGGCCTTGTTCAGCCCCAGCATTTT

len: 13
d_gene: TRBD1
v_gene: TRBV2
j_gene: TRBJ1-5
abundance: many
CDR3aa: CATTRDRDQPQHF
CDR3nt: TGTGCCACCACCCGGGACAGGGATCAGCCCCAGCATTTT